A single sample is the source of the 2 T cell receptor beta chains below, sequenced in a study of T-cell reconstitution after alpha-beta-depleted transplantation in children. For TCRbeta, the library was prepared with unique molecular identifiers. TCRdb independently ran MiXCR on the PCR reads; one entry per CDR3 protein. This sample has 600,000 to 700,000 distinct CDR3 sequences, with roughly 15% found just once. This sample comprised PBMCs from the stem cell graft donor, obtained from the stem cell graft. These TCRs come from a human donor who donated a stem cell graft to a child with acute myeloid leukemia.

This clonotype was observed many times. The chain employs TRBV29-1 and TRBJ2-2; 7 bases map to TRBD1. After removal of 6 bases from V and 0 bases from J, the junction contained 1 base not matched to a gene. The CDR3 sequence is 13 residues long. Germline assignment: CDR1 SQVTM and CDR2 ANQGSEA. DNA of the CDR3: TGCAGCGTGGGACAGCCGAACACCGGGGAGCTGTTTTTT. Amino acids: CSVGQPNTGELFF.

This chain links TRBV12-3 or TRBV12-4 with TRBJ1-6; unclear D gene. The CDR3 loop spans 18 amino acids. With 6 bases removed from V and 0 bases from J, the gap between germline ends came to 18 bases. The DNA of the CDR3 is TGTGCCAGCAGGCGATTTGGGGTTCAGAGCTCCTATAATTCACCCCTCCACTTT. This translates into CASRRFGVQSSYNSPLHF.